In its sample, the clone carrying this T cell receptor (beta chain) was seen a few times. The assay was immunoSEQ multiplex PCR, and TCRdb's table has in-frame clones only and misses some. The table lists 140,000 to 150,000 clones, roughly 90% of them singletons. The sample is drawn from a study of T cell responses to AZD1222 COVID-19 vaccine. CDR3 length: 13 residues. With 2 bases removed from V and 1 base from J, the gap between germline ends came to 5 bases. Germline CDR1 is MGHDK and CDR2 is SYGVNS. This TCR was recovered from an adult who received the MenACWY meningococcal vaccine as a control. The chain joins TRBV25-1 to TRBJ1-1; D uncertain. The specimen was peripheral blood, collected 28 days after the second dose of the MenACWY control vaccine. CDR3 nucleotide sequence: TGTGCCAGCAGTGAAGGGGAGAACACTGAAGCTTTCTTT. Amino acids: CASSEGENTEAFF.